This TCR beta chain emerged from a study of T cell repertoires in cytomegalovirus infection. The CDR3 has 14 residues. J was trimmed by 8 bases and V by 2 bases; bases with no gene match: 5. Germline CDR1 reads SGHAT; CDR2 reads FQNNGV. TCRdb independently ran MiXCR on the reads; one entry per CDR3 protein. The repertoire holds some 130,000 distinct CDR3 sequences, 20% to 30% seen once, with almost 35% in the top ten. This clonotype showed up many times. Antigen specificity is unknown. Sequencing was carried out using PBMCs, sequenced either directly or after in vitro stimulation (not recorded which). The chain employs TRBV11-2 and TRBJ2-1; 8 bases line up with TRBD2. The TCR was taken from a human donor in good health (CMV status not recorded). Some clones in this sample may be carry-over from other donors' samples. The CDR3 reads CASSLKAGGDEQFF. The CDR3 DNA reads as TGTGCCAGCAGCTTAAAGGCGGGAGGCGATGAGCAGTTCTTC.